One and the same sample provided the 27 T cell receptor beta chains below, sequenced in a study of T cell responses to AZD1222 COVID-19 vaccine. Only in-frame clones appear in the TCRdb table, and some are missing; sequencing was by immunoSEQ multiplex PCR. The table shows tens of thousands of clones, with 65% to 85% occurring only once. The source was peripheral blood, collected 28 days after the second AZD1222 dose. The receptors here all came from an adult who received the AZD1222 COVID-19 vaccine.

The gene calls are TRBV27 and TRBJ2-2, with D unclear. Trimming removed 4 bases from V and 0 bases from J, with 9 bases in between. The CDR3 length is 15 residues. Germline V gene data show CDR1 as MNHEY and CDR2 as SMNVEV (reference sequence). The CDR3 region is CASSSDAPNTGELFF. The CDR3 DNA follows: TGTGCCAGCAGTTCCGATGCTCCGAACACCGGGGAGCTGTTTTTT.

This clone was observed a single time. The chain recombines TRBV28 with TRBJ1-5, with a weak D call TRBD1 (6 bases). Germline V gives CDR1 MDHEN, CDR2 SYDVKM. The CDR3 has 15 amino acids. Trimming removed 8 bases from V and 3 bases from J, with 17 bases in between. CDR3 nucleotides: TGTGCCAGCCCGCCCCCGGGACACCTCAATCAGCCCCAGCATTTT. Translation: CASPPPGHLNQPQHF.

The V and J genes are TRBV29-1 and TRBJ1-3; D may be TRBD1 (6 bases). V was clipped by 6 bases and J by 1 base, with 13 bases between them. CDR1 is SQVTM and CDR2 is ANQGSEA in the germline V gene. This CDR3 is built from 14 residues. CDR3 DNA sequence: TGCAGCGTCTCCAGGGGAAGTTCTGGAAACACCATATATTTT. Its translation is CSVSRGSSGNTIYF.

J is TRBJ2-2 and V is TRBV6-2 or TRBV6-3; maybe TRBD1 (6 bases). V shed 5 bases and J shed 7 bases, with 14 bases lying between them. Per the germline V gene, CDR1 is MNHEY and CDR2 is SVGEGT. The CDR3 has 14 amino acids. CDR3 in DNA: TGTGCCAGCAGTGCCATCAACAGGGACGGGGAGCTGTTTTTT. This translates into CASSAINRDGELFF.

This clone came up a few times. The rearrangement links TRBV19 to TRBJ1-1; D gene unclear. CDR1 LNHDA and CDR2 SQIVND come from the germline V gene (reference sequence). V gave up 7 bases and J gave up 0 bases, with 15 bases separating them. The CDR3 runs to 15 residues. CDR3 nucleotides: TGTGCCAGTAAATCCCGTTCGGGATTGAACACTGAAGCTTTCTTT. Protein: CASKSRSGLNTEAFF. The full variable domain, its missing parts supplied by reference TRBV19 and TRBJ1-1, is DGGITQSPKYLFRKEGQNVTLSCEQNLNHDAMYWYRQDPGQGLRLIYYSQIVNDFQKGDIAEGYSVSREKKESFPLTVTSAQKNPTAFYLCASKSRSGLNTEAFFGQGTRLTVV.

The rearrangement links TRBV18 to TRBJ2-7; D is uncertain. This CDR3 is 15 amino acids long. Germline V lookup: CDR1 KGHSH, CDR2 LQKENI. Trimming stripped 4 bases from V and 3 bases from J, with 16 bases between. CDR3 amino acids: CASSLGSTLVYEQYF. CDR3 nucleotides: TGTGCCAGCTCACTGGGGTCTACCCTAGTCTACGAGCAGTACTTC.

CDR3 in DNA: TGTGCCAGCAGCCCCGGGACTAACACTGAAGCTTTCTTT. Translated, it gives CASSPGTNTEAFF. V is TRBV7-9 and J is TRBJ1-1; TRBD1 might be the D (5 bases). Germline V lookup: CDR1 SEHNR, CDR2 FQNEAQ (reference sequence). The CDR3 consists of 13 residues. Trimming stripped 5 bases from V and 2 bases from J, with 9 bases between.

The chain employs TRBV9 and TRBJ2-5; tentative D call: TRBD1 (6 bases). Trimming pared 0 bases from V and 1 base from J, leaving 13 bases between. Germline lookup yields CDR1 SGDLS and CDR2 YYNGEE. This CDR3 is 16 amino acids long. CDR3 nucleotides: TGTGCCAGCAGCGTAGGAGGGGGATGGGCCCAAGAGACCCAGTACTTC. Translated: CASSVGGGWAQETQYF. Complete variable domain (other parts from reference TRBV9 and TRBJ2-5): DSGVTQTPKHLITATGQRVTLRCSPRSGDLSVYWYQQSLDQGLQFLIQYYNGEERAKGNILERFSAQQFPDLHSELNLSSLELGDSALYFCASSVGGGWAQETQYFGPGTRLLVL.

The chain combines TRBV19 with TRBJ2-2; 9 bases fit TRBD2. This CDR3 comprises 16 residues. The V gene's germline CDR1 is LNHDA and CDR2 SQIVND (reference sequence). J lost 4 bases, V lost 10 bases, and 13 bases had no gene match. The DNA of the CDR3 is TGTGCCACCCATGGGACTAGCATGTGGGCCACCGGGGAGCTGTTTTTT. It translates to CATHGTSMWATGELFF.

The chain recombines TRBV30 with TRBJ2-1; no reliable D call. The CDR3 covers 11 residues. CDR1 is GTSNPN, CDR2 SVGIG, per germline (reference sequence). Trimming took 7 bases from V and 7 from J, leaving 11 bases between them. CDR3 coding DNA: TGTGCCTTCTTGACCGGGAATGAGCAGTTCTTC. Protein: CAFLTGNEQFF.

The rearrangement joins TRBV15 to TRBJ2-1; TRBD2 is a possible D gene (6 bases). CDR3 size: 15 residues. V was cut by 4 bases and J by 6 bases, with 16 bases left in between. The germline V gene encodes CDR1 LNHNV and CDR2 YYDKDF (reference sequence). DNA for the CDR3: TGTGCCACCAGCACCCGGGAGTTAAGGATCAATGAGCAGTTCTTC. This codes for CATSTRELRINEQFF. The full variable domain, with the rest looked up from reference TRBV15 and TRBJ2-1, is DAMVIQNPRYQVTQFGKPVTLSCSQTLNHNVMYWYQQKSSQAPKLLFHYYDKDFNNEADTPDNFQSRRPNTSFCFLDIRSPGLGDTAMYLCATSTRELRINEQFFGPGTRLTVL.

This chain joins TRBV14 and TRBJ1-3, with D perhaps matching TRBD1 (5 bases). V lost 1 base and J 0 bases, leaving 10 bases between the germline ends. The CDR3 extends over 16 amino acids. Germline V gene sequence: CDR1 SGHDN, CDR2 FVKESK. The CDR3 region has the DNA TGTGCCAGCAGCCAAGCCAGGGCCTCCTCTGGAAACACCATATATTTT. It specifies CASSQARASSGNTIYF.

The genes are TRBV6-5 and TRBJ1-5, with D unclear. Germline values: CDR1 MNHEY, CDR2 SVGAGI. The CDR3 runs to 15 residues. Trimming removed 0 bases from V and 5 bases from J, with 11 bases in between. Written as DNA, the CDR3 is TGTGCCAGCAGTTACTCGGTGGGGAGGGATCAGCCCCAGCATTTT. Residues: CASSYSVGRDQPQHF.

The chain uses TRBV19 and TRBJ2-6, with D hard to call. Per germline, CDR1 LNHDA and CDR2 SQIVND (reference sequence). The CDR3 length is 17 residues. With 6 bases removed from V and 0 bases from J, the gap between germline ends came to 15 bases. CDR3 DNA sequence: TGTGCCAGTAGCTATACACCCCAGATCTCTGGGGCCAACGTCCTGACTTTC. Translated, it gives CASSYTPQISGANVLTF.

The CDR3 reads CASSSWDRHSYEQYF. CDR3 nucleotides: TGCGCCAGCAGCTCCTGGGACAGACATTCCTACGAGCAGTACTTC. The J gene is TRBJ2-7, the V gene TRBV5-1; 7 bases fit TRBD1. Germline CDR1 reads SGHRS; CDR2 reads YFSETQ. The CDR3 is made up of 15 amino acids. Losses at the gene ends were 3 bases for V and 1 base for J; bases not matched to a gene: 7.

The chain uses TRBV5-8 and TRBJ1-5; 9 positions agree with TRBD1. This CDR3 has 14 amino acids. Germline loops: CDR1 SGHTS, CDR2 YDEGEE. Trimming took 4 bases from V and 8 from J; bases not matched to a gene: 7. In nucleotides, the CDR3 is TGTGCCAGCAGCACCCGGACAGGGGTTAAGCCCCAGCATTTT. The encoded protein is CASSTRTGVKPQHF.

The rearrangement uses TRBV12-3 or TRBV12-4 and TRBJ1-1; the D gene is possibly TRBD1 (5 bases). V was clipped by 6 bases and J by 6 bases, with 14 bases between them. The CDR3 has 13 amino acids. The CDR3 protein is CASSTFGGPEAFF. In DNA, the CDR3 is TGTGCCAGCAGCACATTCGGGGGACCTGAAGCTTTCTTT.

This chain uses TRBV28 with TRBJ1-5, with D maybe TRBD1 (6 bases). This CDR3 is built from 15 residues. CDR1 and CDR2 from the germline V gene are MDHEN and SYDVKM. Trimming took off 3 bases at V and 3 bases at J, with 12 bases between the two ends. The CDR3: CASSLGRGLNQPQHF. DNA for the CDR3: TGTGCCAGCAGTTTGGGCAGGGGCCTCAATCAGCCCCAGCATTTT.

This chain joins TRBV5-1 and TRBJ2-7, with a possible D match to TRBD2 (5 bases). V was shortened by 0 bases and J by 7 bases, with 8 bases between the two germline ends. Germline loops: CDR1 SGHRS, CDR2 YFSETQ. The CDR3 spans 12 residues. The CDR3 protein is CASSLGEREQYF. The DNA of the CDR3 is TGCGCCAGCAGCTTGGGCGAGCGGGAGCAGTACTTC.

The chain has TRBV6-5 and TRBJ2-3; 7 bases agree with TRBD1. J gave up 5 bases and V 6 bases, and 11 bases lay outside the gene matches. The germline V gene encodes CDR1 MNHEY and CDR2 SVGAGI. The CDR3 totals 15 residues. The CDR3 sequence: CASSLDRALRDTQYF. CDR3 nucleotide sequence: TGTGCCAGCAGCCTCGACAGGGCCCTGAGAGATACGCAGTATTTT.

This clone has just one count. The V call is TRBV27, the J call TRBJ1-6; the D gene is possibly TRBD1 (5 bases). There are 15 residues in the CDR3. Deletions cut 3 bases from V and 8 bases from J, with 14 bases between. From germline, CDR1 is MNHEY and CDR2 SMNVEV (reference sequence). CDR3 region: CASSFVQGVYSPLHF. The CDR3 nucleotides read TGTGCCAGCAGTTTTGTTCAGGGAGTATATTCACCCCTCCACTTT.

This sequence joins TRBV7-9 and TRBJ1-2, with D uncertain. The CDR3 runs to 13 residues. The germline V gene encodes CDR1 SEHNR and CDR2 FQNEAQ (reference sequence). V lost 5 bases, J lost 8 bases, and 15 bases lay in between. CDR3 in amino acids: CASSPFTAGGYTF. The CDR3 DNA follows: TGTGCCAGCAGCCCGTTCACGGCGGGGGGCTACACCTTC.

The chain employs TRBV5-1 and TRBJ2-3; perhaps D is TRBD1 or TRBD2 (5 bases each). The CDR3 length is 14 residues. Germline assignment: CDR1 SGHRS and CDR2 YFSETQ. Between the trimmed V and J ends, which lost 5 bases and 1 base, there was a span of 11 bases. DNA of the CDR3: TGCGCCAGCAGAGTGGGGGTTGGCACAGATACGCAGTATTTT. Its translation is CASRVGVGTDTQYF.

The chain is built from TRBV7-9 and TRBJ2-7, with TRBD2 matching over 7 bases. The germline gives CDR1 SEHNR, CDR2 FQNEAQ (reference sequence). The CDR3 runs 15 residues. With V trimmed by 5 bases and J by 2 bases, 9 bases remained unmatched. This CDR3 is CASSLSGTTAYEQYF. CDR3 coding DNA: TGTGCCAGCAGCCTGTCCGGGACTACCGCCTACGAGCAGTACTTC. The full variable domain, rest sourced from reference TRBV7-9 and TRBJ2-7, is DTGVSQNPRHKITKRGQNVTFRCDPISEHNRLYWYRQTLGQGPEFLTYFQNEAQLEKSRLLSDRFSAERPKGSFSTLEIQRTEQGDSAMYLCASSLSGTTAYEQYFGPGTRLTVT.

This clone came up a few times. This rearrangement joins TRBV6-5 to TRBJ2-7, with 9 bases that match TRBD1. Germline values: CDR1 MNHEY, CDR2 SVGAGI. The CDR3 length is 14 residues. V shed 6 bases and J 4 bases; nucleotides not matched to a gene: 7. The CDR3 coding sequence is TGTGCCAGCAGCCCGGGACAGGGAGTGTACGAGCAGTACTTC. As protein: CASSPGQGVYEQYF.

The rearrangement links TRBV30 to TRBJ1-2; weak D call: TRBD1 (5 bases). Trimming pared 4 bases from V and 8 bases from J, leaving 5 bases between. The V gene's germline CDR1 is GTSNPN and CDR2 SVGIG (reference sequence). The CDR3 sequence is 9 residues long. The CDR3 protein is CAWTGGYTF. The CDR3 bases are TGTGCCTGGACAGGGGGCTACACCTTC.

This clone has a single count. The chain links TRBV7-2 to TRBJ2-3; 12 bases fit TRBD2. This CDR3 is built from 17 residues. CDR1 and CDR2 (germline): SGHTA, FQGNSA. V lost 8 bases to trimming and J lost 1 base; unmatched junction nucleotides: 10. CDR3 amino acids: CASVGLAGTMGTDTQYF. Written as DNA, the CDR3 is TGTGCCAGCGTAGGACTAGCGGGAACTATGGGCACAGATACGCAGTATTTT.